This T cell receptor (beta chain) was observed in a study of OX40 agonist ivuxolimab in advanced cancers. Assay used: immunoSEQ multiplex PCR; TCRdb lists only in-frame clones, some missing. This table has 95,000 to 150,000 clones, over 85% appearing once. The germline V gene encodes CDR1 MNHEY and CDR2 SVGAGI. The CDR3 is made up of 14 amino acids. Losses at the gene ends were 7 bases for V and 4 bases for J; bases not matched to a gene: 7. The clonotype was recovered from an adult with an advanced solid tumor such as melanoma, head and neck, liver or kidney cancer. This specimen was CD4+ or CD8+ T cells sorted from blood, taken in a trial of the OX40 agonist ivuxolimab. The rearrangement joins TRBV6-5 to TRBJ2-7; 10 nucleotides match TRBD1. CDR3 amino acids: CASKTGQGWYEQYF. CDR3 nucleotides: TGTGCCAGCAAAACGGGACAGGGGTGGTACGAGCAGTACTTC.